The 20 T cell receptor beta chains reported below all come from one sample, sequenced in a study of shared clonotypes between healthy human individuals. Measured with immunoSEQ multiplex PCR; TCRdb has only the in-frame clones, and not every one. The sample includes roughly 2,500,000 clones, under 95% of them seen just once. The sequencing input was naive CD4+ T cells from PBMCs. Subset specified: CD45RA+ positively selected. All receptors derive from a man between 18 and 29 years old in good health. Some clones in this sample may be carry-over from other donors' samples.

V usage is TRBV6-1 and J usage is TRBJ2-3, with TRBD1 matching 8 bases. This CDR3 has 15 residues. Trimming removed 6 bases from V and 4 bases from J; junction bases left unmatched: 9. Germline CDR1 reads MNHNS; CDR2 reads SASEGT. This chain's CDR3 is CASRQDRVRADTQYF. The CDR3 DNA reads TGTGCCAGCAGGCAGGACAGGGTTAGGGCAGATACGCAGTATTTT.

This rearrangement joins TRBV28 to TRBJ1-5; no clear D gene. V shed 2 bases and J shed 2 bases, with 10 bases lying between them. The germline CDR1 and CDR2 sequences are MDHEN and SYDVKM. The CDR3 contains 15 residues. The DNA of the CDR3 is TGTGCCAGCAGTTTAAACCGGAAGGGCAATCAGCCCCAGCATTTT. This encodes CASSLNRKGNQPQHF.

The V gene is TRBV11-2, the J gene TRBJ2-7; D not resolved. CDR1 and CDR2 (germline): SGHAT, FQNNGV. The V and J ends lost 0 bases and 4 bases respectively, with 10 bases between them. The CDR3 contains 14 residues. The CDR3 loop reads CASSLDGLGYEQYF. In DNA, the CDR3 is TGTGCCAGCAGCTTAGACGGCCTTGGGTACGAGCAGTACTTC.

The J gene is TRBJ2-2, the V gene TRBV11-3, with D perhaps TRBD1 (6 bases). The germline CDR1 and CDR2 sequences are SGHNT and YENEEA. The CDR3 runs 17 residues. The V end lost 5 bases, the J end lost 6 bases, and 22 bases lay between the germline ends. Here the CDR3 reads CASSPRAGVSGAGELFF. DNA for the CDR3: TGTGCCAGCAGCCCACGGGCAGGGGTCTCAGGGGCCGGGGAGCTGTTTTTT.

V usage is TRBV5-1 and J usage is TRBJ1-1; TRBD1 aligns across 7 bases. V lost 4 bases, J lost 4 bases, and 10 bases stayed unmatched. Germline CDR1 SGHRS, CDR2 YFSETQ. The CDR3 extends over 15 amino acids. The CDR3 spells CASSTWTGGGTEAFF. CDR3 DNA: TGCGCCAGCAGCACCTGGACAGGTGGGGGCACTGAAGCTTTCTTT.

DNA for the CDR3: TGCAGCACGGGCGCCGGGAGGTATGGCTACACCTTC. This sequence encodes CSTGAGRYGYTF. This chain connects TRBV29-1 to TRBJ1-2, with D hard to call. CDR1 is SQVTM, CDR2 ANQGSEA, per germline. CDR3 size: 12 residues. Trimming stripped 8 bases from V and 5 bases from J, with 15 bases between.

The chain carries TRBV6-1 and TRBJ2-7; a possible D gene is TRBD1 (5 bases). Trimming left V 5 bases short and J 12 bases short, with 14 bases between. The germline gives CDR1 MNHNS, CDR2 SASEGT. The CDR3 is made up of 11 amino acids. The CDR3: CASSPQGQGYF. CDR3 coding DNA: TGTGCCAGCAGTCCTCAAGGGCAGGGGTACTTC.

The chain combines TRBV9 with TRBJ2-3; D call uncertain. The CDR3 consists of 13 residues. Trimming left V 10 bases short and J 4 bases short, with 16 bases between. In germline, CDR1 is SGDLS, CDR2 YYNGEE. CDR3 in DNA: TGTGCCGGACCCACGGATTCCCCAGATACGCAGTATTTT. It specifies CAGPTDSPDTQYF.

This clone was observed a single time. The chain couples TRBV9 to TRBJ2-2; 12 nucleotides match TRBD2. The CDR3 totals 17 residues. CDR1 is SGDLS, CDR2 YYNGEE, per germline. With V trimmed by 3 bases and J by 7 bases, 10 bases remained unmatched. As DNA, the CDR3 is TGTGCCAGCAGCGACTCTAGCGGGAGGGCCTATGGCGGGGAGCTGTTTTTT. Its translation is CASSDSSGRAYGGELFF.

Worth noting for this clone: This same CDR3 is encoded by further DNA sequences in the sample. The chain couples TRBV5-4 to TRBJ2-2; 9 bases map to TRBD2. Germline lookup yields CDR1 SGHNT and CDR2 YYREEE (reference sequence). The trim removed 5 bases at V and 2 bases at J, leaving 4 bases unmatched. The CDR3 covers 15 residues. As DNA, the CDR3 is TGTGCCAGCAGTCGTAGCGGGGGAAACACCGGGGAGCTGTTTTTT. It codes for CASSRSGGNTGELFF.

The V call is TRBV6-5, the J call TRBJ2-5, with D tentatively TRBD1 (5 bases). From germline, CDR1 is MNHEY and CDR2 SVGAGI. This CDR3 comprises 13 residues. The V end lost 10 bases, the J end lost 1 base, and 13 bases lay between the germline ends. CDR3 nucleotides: TGTGCCACGACAGTCCCAGGCCAAGAGACCCAGTACTTC. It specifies CATTVPGQETQYF.

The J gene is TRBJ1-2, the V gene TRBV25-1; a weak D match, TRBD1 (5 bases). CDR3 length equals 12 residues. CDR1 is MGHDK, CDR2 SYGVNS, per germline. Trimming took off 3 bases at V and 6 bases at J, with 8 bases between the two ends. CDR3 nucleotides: TGTGCCAGCAGTGAGACAGTGAATGGCTACACCTTC. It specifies CASSETVNGYTF.

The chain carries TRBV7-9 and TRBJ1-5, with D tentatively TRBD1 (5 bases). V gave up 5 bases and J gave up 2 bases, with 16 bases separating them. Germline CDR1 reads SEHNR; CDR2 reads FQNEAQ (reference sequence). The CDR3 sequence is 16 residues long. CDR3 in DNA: TGTGCCAGCAGCGTCGACGTTCCGGGGGGCAATCAGCCCCAGCATTTT. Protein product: CASSVDVPGGNQPQHF.

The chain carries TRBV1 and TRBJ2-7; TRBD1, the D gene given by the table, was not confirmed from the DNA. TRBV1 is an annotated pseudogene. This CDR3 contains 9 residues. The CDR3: CTSSQQDSF. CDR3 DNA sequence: TGCACCAGCAGCCAGCAGGATAGCTTC.

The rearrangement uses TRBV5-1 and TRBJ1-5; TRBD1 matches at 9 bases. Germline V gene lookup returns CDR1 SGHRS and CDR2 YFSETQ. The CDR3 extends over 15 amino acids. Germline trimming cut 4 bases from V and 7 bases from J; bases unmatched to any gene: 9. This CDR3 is CASSVGTGRGQPQHF. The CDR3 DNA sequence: TGCGCCAGCAGCGTCGGGACAGGGAGAGGCCAGCCCCAGCATTTT.

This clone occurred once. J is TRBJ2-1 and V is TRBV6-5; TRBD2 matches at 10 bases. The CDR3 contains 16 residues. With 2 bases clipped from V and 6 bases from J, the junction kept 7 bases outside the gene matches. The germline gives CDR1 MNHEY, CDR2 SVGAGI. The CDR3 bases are TGTGCCAGCAGTTACCGGAGCGGGAGGGGGAGCAATGAGCAGTTCTTC. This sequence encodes CASSYRSGRGSNEQFF.

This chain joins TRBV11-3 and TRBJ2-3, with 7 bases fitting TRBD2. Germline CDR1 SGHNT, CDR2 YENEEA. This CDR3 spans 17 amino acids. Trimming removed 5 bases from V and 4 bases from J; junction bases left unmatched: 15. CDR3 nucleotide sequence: TGTGCCAGCAGCGTCGGGGGGTTTGGCGGGGATGCAGATACGCAGTATTTT. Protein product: CASSVGGFGGDADTQYF.

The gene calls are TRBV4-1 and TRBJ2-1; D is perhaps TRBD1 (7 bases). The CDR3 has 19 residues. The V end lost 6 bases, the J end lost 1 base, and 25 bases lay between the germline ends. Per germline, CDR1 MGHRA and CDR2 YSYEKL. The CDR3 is CASRKGLRGPTSSYNEQFF. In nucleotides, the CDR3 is TGCGCCAGCAGAAAAGGGTTAAGGGGGCCGACTAGTTCCTACAATGAGCAGTTCTTC.

The chain's CDR3 is CASSLVISPDTQYF. The CDR3 region has the DNA TGTGCCAGCAGCTTGGTTATCTCGCCAGATACGCAGTATTTT. The V gene is TRBV5-4, the J gene TRBJ2-3; D gene unclear. The CDR3 consists of 14 residues. The V gene's germline CDR1 is SGHNT and CDR2 YYREEE (reference sequence). V was shortened by 0 bases and J by 4 bases, with 9 bases between the two germline ends. Looking up the rest from reference TRBV5-4 and TRBJ2-3 gives the full variable domain: ETGVTQSPTHLIKTRGQQVTLRCSSQSGHNTVSWYQQALGQGPQFIFQYYREEENGRGNFPPRFSGLQFPNYSSELNVNALELDDSALYLCASSLVISPDTQYFGPGTRLTVL.

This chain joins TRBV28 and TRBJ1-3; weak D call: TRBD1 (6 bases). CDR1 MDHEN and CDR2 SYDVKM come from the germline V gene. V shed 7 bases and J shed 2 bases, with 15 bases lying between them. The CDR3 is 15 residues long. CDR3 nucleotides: TGTGCCAGCAAATCCTACAGGGAGGCTGGAAACACCATATATTTT. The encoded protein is CASKSYREAGNTIYF.